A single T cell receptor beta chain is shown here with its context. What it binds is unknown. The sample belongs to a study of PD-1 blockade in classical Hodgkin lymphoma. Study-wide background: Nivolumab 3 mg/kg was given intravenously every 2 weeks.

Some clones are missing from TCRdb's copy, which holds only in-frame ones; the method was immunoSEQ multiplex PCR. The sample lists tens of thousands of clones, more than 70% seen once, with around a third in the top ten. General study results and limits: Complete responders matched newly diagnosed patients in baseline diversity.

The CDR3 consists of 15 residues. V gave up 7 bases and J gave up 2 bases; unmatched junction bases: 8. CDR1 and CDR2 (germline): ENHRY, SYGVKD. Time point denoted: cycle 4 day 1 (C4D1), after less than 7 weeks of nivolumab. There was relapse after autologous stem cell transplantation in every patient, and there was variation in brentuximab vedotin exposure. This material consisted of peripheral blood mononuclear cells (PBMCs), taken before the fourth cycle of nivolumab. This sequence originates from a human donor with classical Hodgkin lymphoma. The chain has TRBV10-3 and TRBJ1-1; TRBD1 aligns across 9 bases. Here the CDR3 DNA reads TGTGCCATCACGATGGCGGGACAGGGAAACACTGAAGCTTTCTTT. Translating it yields CAITMAGQGNTEAFF.